This TCR beta chain comes out of a study of Graves' ophthalmopathy and Graves' hyperthyroidism. In its sample, this clonotype was seen many times. The CDR3 spans 15 residues. Trimming took 2 bases from V and 6 from J; bases not matched to a gene: 9. The V gene's germline CDR1 is SGHRS and CDR2 YFSETQ. Amplified material comprised TCR beta CDR3 regions derived from RNA transcripts. An opening RT-PCR round employed HTBI primers and preceded a second-round multiplex PCR. TCRdb redid the calling of the multiplex PCR reads with MiXCR, one entry per CDR3 protein. The table shows 350,000 to 400,000 distinct CDR3 sequences, with around 16% occurring only once.

J is TRBJ2-7 and V is TRBV5-1; 9 bases are shared with TRBD1. The sequenced sample was peripheral blood. The receptor's source is a woman under 30 with Graves' ophthalmopathy. The CDR3 is CASSLTAGTGFEQYF. The CDR3 bases are TGCGCCAGCAGCTTAACTGCCGGGACAGGGTTCGAGCAGTACTTC.